This T cell receptor (beta chain) was sequenced for a study of tumor and adjacent non-tumor tissue in lung cancer. Overall study context: The cohort had around twelve adenocarcinoma, a couple of squamous cell and 1 small cell patients. Regarding the study as a whole: Tumor tissue had significantly higher TCR diversity than normal lung.

No cell sorting was done before RNA was extracted from the tissue. The normal lung tissue was taken more than 3 cm from the tumor edge. In regard to this clonotype: Its matching antigen is unknown.

TCRbeta libraries were built with three rounds of nested PCR, modified from ARM-PCR. TCRdb itself ran the multiplex PCR reads through MiXCR, one entry per CDR3 protein. The sample has 98,000 or so distinct CDR3 sequences, 80% seen once. The CDR3 runs 16 residues. Losses at the gene ends were 5 bases for V and 4 bases for J; bases not matched to a gene: 12. Sequencing was done on a sample of distant non-tumor lung tissue. The chain uses TRBV12-3 or TRBV12-4 and TRBJ2-5; 8 bases are a match to TRBD1. The clonotype originates from a man between 60 and 75 years old with small cell lung cancer. The CDR3 region has the DNA TGTGCCAGCAGTGCCATCACAGGGACAGGAGGAGAGACCCAGTACTTC. This translates into CASSAITGTGGETQYF.